This T cell receptor (beta chain) was sequenced in a study of graft-versus-host responses after intestinal transplantation. Concerning this clone: Its antigen is currently unknown.

Some clones are missing from TCRdb's copy, which holds only in-frame ones; the method was immunoSEQ multiplex PCR. The table lists around 49,000 clones, around 89% of them singletons, with approximately 0.6% in the top ten. There are 14 residues in the CDR3. Germline loops: CDR1 LGHNT, CDR2 FRNRAP. Trimming at V came to 1 base and at J to 6 bases, leaving 1 base not matched to a gene. The specimen was unstimulated CD4+ T cells sorted from spleen or lymph node cells, collected before transplant. The chain links TRBV12-5 to TRBJ1-5; 9 nucleotides line up with TRBD1. The receptor was derived from a human donor who was the organ donor for an intestinal transplant. In nucleotides, the CDR3 is TGTGCTAGTGGTTTGGGGACAGGGGTTCAGCCCCAGCATTTT. Translated: CASGLGTGVQPQHF.